A selection of T cell receptor beta chains follows, all from one sample in a study of cytomegalovirus exposure and HLA in healthy donors. Clones were read by immunoSEQ multiplex PCR, and TCRdb kept only the in-frame ones, dropping some. The sample totals 100,000 to 150,000 clones. Sample: PBMCs. These receptors all come from a man aged 25-40 years in good health and CMV-seronegative. Both conserved end residues are part of each CDR3. A D gene is named only where the DNA matches it firmly.

D gene: -
V gene: TRBV28
J gene: TRBJ2-1
CDR3 DNA: TGTGCCAGCAGTTCCGGACACATTTCCTACAATGAGCAGTTCTTC
CDR3 protein: CASSSGHISYNEQFF

D gene: TRBD2
V gene: TRBV7-2
J gene: TRBJ2-3
CDR3 DNA: TGTGCCAGCAGCTCTATGACGGGAGGCCCAGATACGCAGTATTTT
CDR3 protein: CASSSMTGGPDTQYF

D gene: -
V gene: TRBV2
J gene: TRBJ2-1
CDR3 DNA: TGTGCCAGCAGACCAAACTTATCCTACAATGAGCAGTTCTTC
CDR3 protein: CASRPNLSYNEQFF

D gene: TRBD1
V gene: TRBV30
J gene: TRBJ2-3
CDR3 DNA: TGTGCCTGGACTTGGACAGGGGGCGCCGCAGATACGCAGTATTTT
CDR3 protein: CAWTWTGGAADTQYF

D gene: TRBD1
V gene: TRBV4-3
J gene: TRBJ2-7
CDR3 DNA: TGCGCCAGCAGCCAAGGGACAGGGGGGACCTCCTACGAGCAGTACTTC
CDR3 protein: CASSQGTGGTSYEQYF

D gene: TRBD1
V gene: TRBV7-3
J gene: TRBJ1-1
CDR3 DNA: TGTGCCAGCAGCCTTCAGGGGGGTACTGAAGCTTTCTTT
CDR3 protein: CASSLQGGTEAFF

D gene: -
V gene: TRBV7-9
J gene: TRBJ1-1
CDR3 DNA: TGTGCCAGCAGCCGTAACACTGAAGCTTTCTTT
CDR3 protein: CASSRNTEAFF

D gene: -
V gene: TRBV6-5
J gene: TRBJ2-7
CDR3 DNA: TGCGCCAGCAGGGGGACTAGTTACGAGCAGTACTTC
CDR3 protein: CASRGTSYEQYF

D gene: TRBD2
V gene: TRBV7-3
J gene: TRBJ2-3
CDR3 DNA: TGTGCCAGCGGGGGGGGTGAGGGACGATTTAGGACAGATACGCAGTATTTT
CDR3 protein: CASGGGEGRFRTDTQYF

D gene: -
V gene: TRBV19
J gene: TRBJ2-1
CDR3 DNA: TGTGCCAGTAGTATAGGACCCCGGTGGGAGTCCTACAATGAGCAGTTCTTC
CDR3 protein: CASSIGPRWESYNEQFF

D gene: TRBD2
V gene: TRBV15
J gene: TRBJ2-1
CDR3 DNA: TGTGCCACCAGCAGCCTCCCAGGTTCTCCCTTCGGGACTAGCGACTCCTACAATGAGCAGTTCTTC
CDR3 protein: CATSSLPGSPFGTSDSYNEQFF

D gene: -
V gene: TRBV5-1
J gene: TRBJ1-2
CDR3 DNA: TGCGCCAGCAGGGAAGCATATCGACACAACTATGGCTACACCTTC
CDR3 protein: CASREAYRHNYGYTF

D gene: TRBD1
V gene: TRBV27
J gene: TRBJ2-7
CDR3 DNA: TGTGCCAGCAGTTCCTACCTTCGGACAGGGACCTACGAGCAGTACTTC
CDR3 protein: CASSSYLRTGTYEQYF

D gene: -
V gene: TRBV7-2
J gene: TRBJ1-1
CDR3 DNA: TGTGCCAGCAGCTTGGGCCATGCCACTGAAGCTTTCTTT
CDR3 protein: CASSLGHATEAFF

D gene: -
V gene: TRBV29-1
J gene: TRBJ1-1
CDR3 DNA: TGCAGCGTCGATGCGTACACTGAAGCTTTCTTT
CDR3 protein: CSVDAYTEAFF

D gene: -
V gene: TRBV19
J gene: TRBJ1-6
CDR3 DNA: TGTGCCACCCGGTCCGTATCGAGCTCCTATAATTCACCCCTCCACTTT
CDR3 protein: CATRSVSSSYNSPLHF

D gene: -
V gene: TRBV14
J gene: TRBJ2-2
CDR3 DNA: TGTGCCAGCAGCCAAGAACTAGCCTCCGGGGAGCTGTTTTTT
CDR3 protein: CASSQELASGELFF

D gene: TRBD2
V gene: TRBV10-2
J gene: TRBJ2-7
CDR3 DNA: TGCGCCAGCACCTATATCGGGGAGGGAAGGTACGAGCAGTACTTC
CDR3 protein: CASTYIGEGRYEQYF

D gene: -
V gene: TRBV27
J gene: TRBJ1-2
CDR3 DNA: TGTGCCAGCAGCGGTGACAGAAACTATGGCTACACCTTC
CDR3 protein: CASSGDRNYGYTF

D gene: -
V gene: TRBV30
J gene: TRBJ2-3
CDR3 DNA: TGTGCCTGGAGTGTACTAAAGGGGGTTACGCAGTATTTT
CDR3 protein: CAWSVLKGVTQYF

D gene: -
V gene: TRBV28
J gene: TRBJ2-7
CDR3 DNA: TGTGCCAGCGAGAGAACCTACGAGCAGTACTTC
CDR3 protein: CASERTYEQYF

D gene: -
V gene: TRBV29-1
J gene: TRBJ1-2
CDR3 DNA: TGCAGCGCTAATCCAGGGTCACGCTATGGCTACACCTTC
CDR3 protein: CSANPGSRYGYTF

D gene: TRBD1
V gene: TRBV9
J gene: TRBJ2-7
CDR3 DNA: TGTGCCAGCAGCGCCGGACAGGGAATCTACGAGCAGTACTTC
CDR3 protein: CASSAGQGIYEQYF